The 14 T cell receptor beta chains presented below share a single source sample, sequenced in a study of STAT5B mutations in CD4+ large granular lymphocyte leukemia. The table came from immunoSEQ multiplex PCR; TCRdb's copy has only in-frame clones and leaves some out. Of about 30,000 clones in the sample, 65% to 80% were seen once. The sample comprised CD4+ T cells from blood buffy coats. These receptors were obtained from a human donor in good health.

CDR3 DNA sequence: TGTGCCAGCTCACCAATAGGCGGAGGGCTGTTTTTT. Residues: CASSPIGGGLFF. This chain connects TRBV18 to TRBJ2-2; weak D call: TRBD2 (5 bases). This CDR3 has 12 amino acids. Germline V gives CDR1 KGHSH, CDR2 LQKENI. V lost 2 bases, J lost 13 bases, and 11 bases lay in between.

This clone has a handful of counts. V usage is TRBV7-9 and J usage is TRBJ2-6; tentative D call: TRBD1 (6 bases). The CDR3 length is 17 residues. Germline V gene lookup returns CDR1 SEHNR and CDR2 FQNEAQ (reference sequence). V lost 5 bases to trimming and J lost 0 bases, with 14 bases between them. CDR3 DNA: TGTGCCAGCAGCCAAGGGACATCCTCCTCTGGGGCCAACGTCCTGACTTTC. Encoded protein: CASSQGTSSSGANVLTF.

This clone was seen a single time. This chain links TRBV5-4 with TRBJ2-7, with 10 bases aligning to TRBD1. CDR3 length: 15 residues. Germline trimming cut 4 bases from V and 7 bases from J; bases unmatched to any gene: 11. Germline values: CDR1 SGHNT, CDR2 YYREEE (reference sequence). DNA of the CDR3: TGTGCCAGCAGCCCGGGGGACAGGGGTAGGTTGGAGCAGTACTTC. Translating it yields CASSPGDRGRLEQYF.

The chain carries TRBV6-4 and TRBJ2-2; 8 bases fit TRBD1. This CDR3 spans 15 amino acids. Losses at the gene ends were 7 bases for V and 4 bases for J; bases not matched to a gene: 8. The germline V gene has CDR1 MRHNA and CDR2 SNTAGT. The DNA for the CDR3 is TGTGCCAGCAAGGGCAACAGGGGGTCCACCGGGGAGCTGTTTTTT. Translated, it gives CASKGNRGSTGELFF.

The chain is built from TRBV18 and TRBJ1-3, with 8 positions matching TRBD1. The CDR3 is made up of 16 amino acids. The junction had 6 bases not matched to a gene; V was cut back by 3 bases and J by 2 bases. Germline V gives CDR1 KGHSH, CDR2 LQKENI. The CDR3 DNA is TGTGCCAGCTCACCTCGGGACAGGCTCCCTGGAAACACCATATATTTT. This sequence encodes CASSPRDRLPGNTIYF.

This clone turned up a few times. The J gene is TRBJ2-7, the V gene TRBV19; 7 nucleotides agree with TRBD2. After removal of 7 bases from V and 0 bases from J, the junction contained 6 bases not matched to a gene. This CDR3 contains 14 residues. The V gene's germline CDR1 is LNHDA and CDR2 SQIVND (reference sequence). The CDR3 DNA reads as TGTGCCAGTACCATGGGGGGGAACTCCTACGAGCAGTACTTC. Encoded protein: CASTMGGNSYEQYF.

V gene TRBV11-2 combines with J gene TRBJ2-7; D remains unclear. V shed 5 bases and J shed 4 bases, with 9 bases lying between them. Looked up from germline, CDR1 is SGHAT and CDR2 is FQNNGV. This CDR3 comprises 12 residues. The CDR3 nucleotides are TGTGCCAGCAGCATCCCTAAATACGAGCAGTACTTC. Protein sequence: CASSIPKYEQYF.

This chain joins TRBV6-4 and TRBJ2-3; D not resolved. The CDR3 sequence is 14 residues long. Germline values: CDR1 MRHNA, CDR2 SNTAGT. The V and J ends lost 3 bases and 3 bases respectively, with 10 bases between them. CDR3 DNA: TGTGCCAGCAGTGAAAGGGTTTTTACAGATACGCAGTATTTT. This codes for CASSERVFTDTQYF.

V and J are TRBV30 and TRBJ1-3; the D is unclear. This CDR3 comprises 12 residues. Germline loops: CDR1 GTSNPN, CDR2 SVGIG (reference sequence). V lost 3 bases, J lost 1 base, and 4 bases lay in between. Here the CDR3 reads CAWRASGNTIYF. Written as DNA, the CDR3 is TGTGCCTGGAGGGCGTCTGGAAACACCATATATTTT. Together with reference TRBV30 and TRBJ1-3, the CDR3 gives the full variable domain: SQTIHQWPATLVQPVGSPLSLECTVEGTSNPNLYWYRQAAGRGLQLLFYSVGIGQISSEVPQNLSASRPQDRQFILSSKKLLLSDSGFYLCAWRASGNTIYFGEGSWLTVV.

The chain joins TRBV15 to TRBJ1-5; TRBD1 agrees at 9 bases. Germline-derived CDR1 and CDR2 are LNHNV and YYDKDF (reference sequence). The CDR3 extends over 16 amino acids. V shed 3 bases and J 0 bases; nucleotides not matched to a gene: 3. The CDR3 region is CATSRGQGNSNQPQHF. In nucleotides, the CDR3 is TGTGCCACCAGCAGGGGACAGGGTAATAGCAATCAGCCCCAGCATTTT.

This chain joins TRBV6-5 and TRBJ1-2; tentative D call: TRBD1 (5 bases). CDR3 length: 13 amino acids. Germline CDR1 and CDR2: MNHEY and SVGAGI. Trimming pared 7 bases from V and 4 bases from J, leaving 13 bases between. CDR3: CASIDADTYGYTF. As DNA, the CDR3 is TGTGCCAGCATCGATGCGGACACCTATGGCTACACCTTC.

This chain connects TRBV29-1 to TRBJ2-3, with TRBD1 identical over 8 bases. The germline CDR1 and CDR2 sequences are SQVTM and ANQGSEA. This CDR3 spans 12 amino acids. V gave up 7 bases and J gave up 4 bases; unmatched junction bases: 4. The CDR3 coding sequence is TGCAGCGCTAGACAGGGGCCAGATACGCAGTATTTT. Translated: CSARQGPDTQYF.

V gene TRBV7-3 combines with J gene TRBJ1-2; D is unclear. Germline values: CDR1 SGHTA, CDR2 FQGTGA. Trimming stripped 5 bases from V and 7 bases from J, with 14 bases between. The CDR3 runs 13 residues. CDR3 protein: CASSPSDGLGYTF. The CDR3 region has the DNA TGTGCCAGCAGCCCCTCGGACGGTCTTGGCTACACCTTC.

V is TRBV19 and J is TRBJ2-2; 9 bases line up with TRBD2. The ends lost 4 bases at V and 4 bases at J; junction bases unmatched: 4. The CDR3 length is 15 residues. CDR1 is LNHDA and CDR2 is SQIVND in the germline V gene (reference sequence). The CDR3 nucleotides are TGTGCCAGTAGTAAAGGAGCGGGGGGCACCGGGGAGCTGTTTTTT. Its translation is CASSKGAGGTGELFF.